This record concerns one T cell receptor (beta chain) sequence. The antigen is not known. Sequencing used immunoSEQ v3.0 at survey level. Sequencing used immunoSEQ multiplex PCR; TCRdb keeps in-frame clones, though not all of them. The sample holds some 10,000 clones; around 88% are singletons and the top ten take about a fifth. This sample was included in a study of long-term antiretroviral therapy in people with HIV. Findings and limits, study-wide: Transplant donor controls retained higher diversity, though diversity increased after ART. The clones with expansion before ART were dominant in the repertoire at all time points.

Germline CDR1 reads LNHNV; CDR2 reads YYDKDF (reference sequence). V was pared by 0 bases and J by 8 bases, with 13 bases between. This CDR3 is 15 amino acids long. The source is a woman aged 40 to 50 with HIV. The starting material was unsorted PBMCs, obtained 0.2 years before starting antiretroviral therapy. This chain uses TRBV15 with TRBJ1-4; a weak D match, TRBD1 (5 bases). CDR3 coding DNA: TGTGCCACCAGCAGAGATAGAGGGACGGGGGAAAAACTGTTTTTT. Protein product: CATSRDRGTGEKLFF.